The rows below give T cell receptor beta chains drawn from one sample of a study of vaccination effects on CD4 cells after COVID-19. Assay: immunoSEQ multiplex PCR; the TCRdb copy retains only in-frame clones and omits some. The sample carries over 14,000 clones, around 72% recorded once. Antigens of these TCRs are unknown. The sample consisted of CD4+ T cells from PBMCs cultured with SARS-CoV-2 spike peptides, taken after COVID-19 vaccination. These receptors came from a human donor who received a COVID-19 vaccine. Both conserved end residues are part of each CDR3. A D gene is named only where the DNA matches it firmly. Expanded clones get a size class; other rows say once, few or many, or leave the size out.

D: .
V: TRBV5-8
J: TRBJ1-3
size: .
DNA: TGTGCCAGCAGCTTGGGGACAGCGTCTGGAAACACCATATATTTT
CDR3: CASSLGTASGNTIYF

D: .
V: TRBV5-4
J: TRBJ1-6
size: .
DNA: TGTGCCAGCAGCTTGGCCAAAAGGGATTCACCCCTCCACTTT
CDR3: CASSLAKRDSPLHF

D: .
V: TRBV7-9
J: TRBJ1-3
size: few
DNA: TGTGCCAGCAGCCTAAACCGGGACGCTGGAAACACCATATATTTT
CDR3: CASSLNRDAGNTIYF

D: .
V: TRBV28
J: TRBJ2-1
size: medium-sized
DNA: TGTGCCAGCAGTAAAGGGCAGGGGAGCCTTCGGGGGCAGTTCTTC
CDR3: CASSKGQGSLRGQFF

D: TRBD1
V: TRBV3-1/TRBV3-2
J: TRBJ1-2
size: .
DNA: TGTGCCAGCAGCCGAGGACAGGACTATGGCTACACCTTC
CDR3: CASSRGQDYGYTF

D: .
V: TRBV2
J: TRBJ2-2
size: few
DNA: TGTGCCAGCAGGCGCGACATCTCCGGGGAGCTGTTTTTT
CDR3: CASRRDISGELFF

D: .
V: TRBV18
J: TRBJ2-3
size: .
DNA: TGTGCCAGCTCACCACCCATTGGGTTGGGGGGCGGAATAGGAGATACGCAGTATTTT
CDR3: CASSPPIGLGGGIGDTQYF

D: .
V: TRBV21-1
J: TRBJ1-5
size: medium-sized
DNA: TGTGCCAGCAGCAAGGGGACGATAGACAGGGGAAATAATCAGCCCCAGCATTTT
CDR3: CASSKGTIDRGNNQPQHF

D: .
V: TRBV9
J: TRBJ1-6
size: .
DNA: TGTGCCAGCAGCGTAGGAGGCTCCCGGGGGCCGGGTTCACCCCTCCACTTT
CDR3: CASSVGGSRGPGSPLHF

D: .
V: TRBV19
J: TRBJ1-5
size: few
DNA: TGTGCCAGTAGCATGGATAACAATCAGCCCCAGCATTTT
CDR3: CASSMDNNQPQHF

D: .
V: TRBV28
J: TRBJ2-7
size: .
DNA: TGTGCCAGCAGCCTCTTGGGGGCCTCCTCCTACGAGCAGTACTTC
CDR3: CASSLLGASSYEQYF

D: TRBD1
V: TRBV6-2/TRBV6-3
J: TRBJ1-2
size: .
DNA: TGTGCCAGCAGCTACTACCTTCAGGGACAGGGATATGGCTACACCTTC
CDR3: CASSYYLQGQGYGYTF

D: TRBD1
V: TRBV25-1
J: TRBJ1-2
size: once
DNA: TGTGCCAGCAGTGGCTTAGACAGGGGCGACTATGGCTACACCTTC
CDR3: CASSGLDRGDYGYTF

D: .
V: TRBV30
J: TRBJ2-1
size: once
DNA: TGTGCCTGGAGTGCTACAGGGATTGGATGGGATGAGCAGTTCTTC
CDR3: CAWSATGIGWDEQFF

D: .
V: TRBV12-3/TRBV12-4
J: TRBJ1-3
size: once
DNA: TGTGCCAGCAGTTCACCTAACACCATATATTTT
CDR3: CASSSPNTIYF

D: .
V: TRBV28
J: TRBJ1-3
size: .
DNA: TGTGCCAGCAGTTTAGATGGCAGCCCCTCTGGAAACACCATATATTTT
CDR3: CASSLDGSPSGNTIYF

D: TRBD1
V: TRBV12-3/TRBV12-4
J: TRBJ1-4
size: .
DNA: TGTGCCAGCAGCATGGACAGGGGACTTAGGCTGTTTTTT
CDR3: CASSMDRGLRLFF

D: .
V: TRBV7-2
J: TRBJ1-5
size: .
DNA: TGTGCCAGCAGCTTAGATGGTCAGCCCCAGCATTTT
CDR3: CASSLDGQPQHF

D: .
V: TRBV21-1
J: TRBJ2-5
size: .
DNA: TGTGCCAACTACAAGGGACGAGAGACCCAGTACTTC
CDR3: CANYKGRETQYF

D: TRBD1
V: TRBV29-1
J: TRBJ2-2
size: .
DNA: TGCAGCGTTGACAGGGGGCTTAGAACCGGGGAGCTGTTTTTT
CDR3: CSVDRGLRTGELFF

D: .
V: TRBV7-8
J: TRBJ2-7
size: .
DNA: TGTGCCAGCAGCTTTTCCCGGTCCAGCTCCTACGAGCAGTACTTC
CDR3: CASSFSRSSSYEQYF

D: .
V: TRBV3-1/TRBV3-2
J: TRBJ1-2
size: .
DNA: TGTGCCAGCAGGCTACAGGGAAGGAACGGCTACACCTTC
CDR3: CASRLQGRNGYTF

D: TRBD1
V: TRBV6-5
J: TRBJ2-5
size: .
DNA: TGTGCCAGCAGCCGGACAGGGCAAGAGACCCAGTACTTC
CDR3: CASSRTGQETQYF

D: .
V: TRBV6-5
J: TRBJ1-3
size: .
DNA: TGTGCCAGCAGAAAAGGCGGGTCCTCTGGAAACACCATATATTTT
CDR3: CASRKGGSSGNTIYF

D: .
V: TRBV5-1
J: TRBJ1-1
size: .
DNA: TGCGCCAGCAGCTTTTGGTACCCCAGGGGGAACACTGAAGCTTTCTTT
CDR3: CASSFWYPRGNTEAFF

D: .
V: TRBV6-5
J: TRBJ1-2
size: .
DNA: TGTGCCAGCAGTTCCACCCTGGACGGTGGCTACACCTTC
CDR3: CASSSTLDGGYTF

D: .
V: TRBV12-3/TRBV12-4
J: TRBJ2-2
size: .
DNA: TGTGCCAGCAGTCCAGGGGAGGGGGAGCTGTTTTTT
CDR3: CASSPGEGELFF

D: .
V: TRBV28
J: TRBJ1-1
size: .
DNA: TGTGCCAGCAGACAAAACCGGGTTGCGAACACTGAAGCTTTCTTT
CDR3: CASRQNRVANTEAFF

D: .
V: TRBV6-4
J: TRBJ2-6
size: .
DNA: TGTGCCAGCAGCCCACAGGGCTCTGGGGCCAACGTCCTGACTTTC
CDR3: CASSPQGSGANVLTF

D: .
V: TRBV27
J: TRBJ1-4
size: .
DNA: TGTGCCAGCAGTTTTAGGGGTTGGACTAATGAAAAACTGTTTTTT
CDR3: CASSFRGWTNEKLFF

D: .
V: TRBV29-1
J: TRBJ2-7
size: .
DNA: TGCAGCGTTGAGGACAGCCTCTACGAGCAGTACTTC
CDR3: CSVEDSLYEQYF

D: .
V: TRBV7-9
J: TRBJ1-2
size: .
DNA: TGTGCCAGCAGCTTAGGGGATTATGGCTACACCTTC
CDR3: CASSLGDYGYTF

D: TRBD1
V: TRBV11-2
J: TRBJ2-5
size: .
DNA: TGTGCCAGCAGCTTCGTACAGGGGGCGCGGGAGACCCAGTACTTC
CDR3: CASSFVQGARETQYF

D: TRBD2
V: TRBV4-2
J: TRBJ2-1
size: .
DNA: TGTGCCAGCAGCCAGGCCGGGACTAGCGGGAACAATGAGCAGTTCTTC
CDR3: CASSQAGTSGNNEQFF

D: TRBD1
V: TRBV2
J: TRBJ2-2
size: .
DNA: TGTGCCAGCAGTGGACAGGGCCCCGGGGAGCTGTTTTTT
CDR3: CASSGQGPGELFF

D: .
V: TRBV3-1/TRBV3-2
J: TRBJ2-5
size: .
DNA: TGTGCCAGCAGCCAATTACTCGGCGGGGCCCGGGGAACCCAGTACTTC
CDR3: CASSQLLGGARGTQYF

D: .
V: TRBV12-3/TRBV12-4
J: TRBJ2-3
size: .
DNA: TGTGCCAGCAGTTTAAAAGGGGCCTCTACGCAGTATTTT
CDR3: CASSLKGASTQYF

D: TRBD2
V: TRBV30
J: TRBJ2-5
size: medium-sized
DNA: TGTGCCTGGAGCGGGCTAGCGGGAGCACAAGGGGAGACCCAGTACTTC
CDR3: CAWSGLAGAQGETQYF

D: TRBD1
V: TRBV6-5
J: TRBJ1-1
size: .
DNA: TGTGCCAGCAGTTACAGGGACAGGGGGAACACTGAAGCTTTCTTT
CDR3: CASSYRDRGNTEAFF

D: TRBD2
V: TRBV5-1
J: TRBJ2-7
size: .
DNA: TGCGCCAGCAGCCCGACTAGCGCTTCCTACGAGCAGTACTTC
CDR3: CASSPTSASYEQYF

D: .
V: TRBV7-9
J: TRBJ1-6
size: .
DNA: TGTGCCAGCAGCTTAAGCGTTGAGGACTTAAGAAATTCACCCCTCCACTTT
CDR3: CASSLSVEDLRNSPLHF

D: TRBD1
V: TRBV6-1
J: TRBJ2-3
size: .
DNA: TGTGCCAGCAGTGACGATCACAGGGGTACAGATACGCAGTATTTT
CDR3: CASSDDHRGTDTQYF

D: .
V: TRBV28
J: TRBJ1-1
size: few
DNA: TGTGCCAGCAGTTTCAGGCGGGGGGCTTTCTTT
CDR3: CASSFRRGAFF

D: .
V: TRBV29-1
J: TRBJ2-1
size: .
DNA: TGCAGCGTAGGAGGGGTTGCAGAAAGCTCCTACAATGAGCAGTTCTTC
CDR3: CSVGGVAESSYNEQFF

D: .
V: TRBV19
J: TRBJ1-1
size: .
DNA: TGTGCCAGTACTGATACAGCCTACACTGAAGCTTTCTTT
CDR3: CASTDTAYTEAFF

D: TRBD1
V: TRBV5-1
J: TRBJ2-1
size: .
DNA: TGCGCCAGCAGCTTAACTAGGGACAGTGAGCAGTTCTTC
CDR3: CASSLTRDSEQFF

D: .
V: TRBV10-3
J: TRBJ1-4
size: few
DNA: TGTGCCATCAGTGACCCCACAGGGTCCCGTGCGGGACTGTTTTTT
CDR3: CAISDPTGSRAGLFF

D: TRBD1
V: TRBV7-6
J: TRBJ1-1
size: .
DNA: TGTGCCAGCAGCTTAGCATCAGGACAGGGGGCGTCCACTGAAGCTTTCTTT
CDR3: CASSLASGQGASTEAFF

D: .
V: TRBV19
J: TRBJ1-5
size: .
DNA: TGTGCCAGTAGTATACAGGGATCACCCCAGCATTTT
CDR3: CASSIQGSPQHF

D: .
V: TRBV12-3/TRBV12-4
J: TRBJ1-2
size: .
DNA: TGTGCCAGCACCCTGACTGGCTATGGCTACACCTTC
CDR3: CASTLTGYGYTF

D: TRBD1
V: TRBV30
J: TRBJ2-7
size: .
DNA: TGTGCCTGCCGCCGGGACAGGATTTATTACGAGCAGTACTTC
CDR3: CACRRDRIYYEQYF

D: .
V: TRBV2
J: TRBJ1-1
size: .
DNA: TGTGCCAGCAGTGGCGATTACACTGAAGCTTTCTTT
CDR3: CASSGDYTEAFF

D: TRBD1
V: TRBV6-4
J: TRBJ2-7
size: few
DNA: TGTGCCAGCAGCCCGACCGGGACAGCCTACGAGCAGTACTTC
CDR3: CASSPTGTAYEQYF

D: TRBD1
V: TRBV3-1/TRBV3-2
J: TRBJ1-2
size: few
DNA: TGTGCCAGCAGATGGACAGGGGGACCGTATGGCTACACCTTC
CDR3: CASRWTGGPYGYTF

D: .
V: TRBV6-4
J: TRBJ2-5
size: .
DNA: TGTGCCAGCAGTGACTCGCGGGGGCGCTGGGAGACCCAGTACTTC
CDR3: CASSDSRGRWETQYF

D: .
V: TRBV6-5
J: TRBJ2-7
size: once
DNA: TGTGCCAGCAGAGGACCATCCGGGTCCTCCTACGAGCAGTACTTC
CDR3: CASRGPSGSSYEQYF

D: TRBD2
V: TRBV27
J: TRBJ2-2
size: .
DNA: TGTGCCAGCAGTCTAAATTATCTAAGACTAGCGGGAGAGACCGGGGAGCTGTTTTTT
CDR3: CASSLNYLRLAGETGELFF

D: TRBD2
V: TRBV20-1
J: TRBJ2-1
size: few
DNA: TGCAGTGCTAGTGGCCTTACGGGAGGTGGGTCCTACAATGAGCAGTTCTTC
CDR3: CSASGLTGGGSYNEQFF

D: .
V: TRBV5-4
J: TRBJ2-2
size: .
DNA: TGTGCCAGCAGCCCCGCCGGGCAGGGGAGGTTCGCCGGGGAGCTGTTTTTT
CDR3: CASSPAGQGRFAGELFF